This TCR beta chain came from a study of cytomegalovirus exposure and HLA in healthy donors. Overall study findings and caveats: A later analysis found most CMV-associated TCR beta chains apparently HLA-restricted.

The PCR ran on 60 Vbeta and 13 Jbeta primers. Libraries were prepared by immunoSEQ multiplex PCR; TCRdb keeps only in-frame clonotypes and omits some of them. This table has over 150,000 clones, 70% to 75% appearing once. Each of the donors was a healthy bone marrow donor. The CDR3 runs to 16 residues. V lost 1 base, J lost 1 base, and 5 bases stayed unmatched. The germline V gene encodes CDR1 SGHRS and CDR2 YFSETQ. As to this clone: The antigen is unknown.

The receptor was derived from a man aged 30 to 45 in good health and CMV-seropositive. What was sequenced was PBMCs. V gene TRBV5-1 combines with J gene TRBJ2-5; 9 nucleotides line up with TRBD1. CDR3 sequence: CASSLRWTGAQETQYF. In DNA form, the CDR3 reads TGCGCCAGCAGCTTGCGCTGGACAGGGGCCCAAGAGACCCAGTACTTC. The complete variable domain, with remaining parts taken from reference TRBV5-1 and TRBJ2-5, reads KAGVTQTPRYLIKTRGQQVTLSCSPISGHRSVSWYQQTPGQGLQFLFEYFSETQRNKGNFPGRFSGRQFSNSRSEMNVSTLELGDSALYLCASSLRWTGAQETQYFGPGTRLLVL.